The rows below give T cell receptor beta chains drawn from one sample of a study of T cell clonotyping in hematopoietic cell transplantation. Measured with immunoSEQ multiplex PCR; TCRdb has only the in-frame clones, and not every one. The table lists some 45,000 clones, approximately 78% of them singletons, with approximately 5.4% in the top ten. Source: peripheral blood mononuclear cells, taken before stem cell transplant. The receptors here all came from a man aged 55-75 years with myelodysplastic syndrome. Some clones in this sample may be carry-over from other donors' samples. The CDR3 runs from the conserved cysteine through the conserved F or W. The D gene is left open where the match is weak. Where a row states a size, it is once, few, many or the class of an expanded clone; other rows omit it.

>NA|TRBV7-2|TRBD2|TRBJ2-3
TGTGCCAGCAGCTTCAAGGCTAGCGGGGGCTACAGCACAGATACGCAGTATTTT
CASSFKASGGYSTDTQYF
>NA|TRBV5-6|NA|TRBJ2-2
TGTGCCAGCAGCTCAATGGCCGGGGTGCGCGTGGAGCTGTTTTTT
CASSSMAGVRVELFF
>NA|TRBV9|NA|TRBJ2-1
TGTGCCAGCAGCTCCTCGGAAGGGGGGGGATCCTACAATGAGCAGTTCTTC
CASSSSEGGGSYNEQFF
>NA|TRBV9|TRBD2|TRBJ2-5
TGTGCCAGCAGCCCCGACCGGGCTAGCGGGGGTGAAGAGACCCAGTACTTC
CASSPDRASGGEETQYF
>once|TRBV5-4|NA|TRBJ2-7
TGTGCCAGCAGCTTGGGGGGGACGGCTCCCTACGAGCAGTACTTC
CASSLGGTAPYEQYF
>NA|TRBV9|TRBD1|TRBJ2-7
TGTGCCAGCAGCCCCCGGACAGGCTCCTACGAGCAGTACTTC
CASSPRTGSYEQYF
>NA|TRBV7-8|NA|TRBJ1-2
TGTGCCAGCAGCAGAACCGCGACTAACTATGGCTACACCTTC
CASSRTATNYGYTF
>few|TRBV5-5|TRBD1|TRBJ1-1
TGTGCCAGCAGCTTACAGGGGACAGGAAACACTGAAGCTTTCTTT
CASSLQGTGNTEAFF
>NA|TRBV14|NA|TRBJ1-2
TGTGCCAGCAGCCCGCTCGGGGACGGATATGGCTACACCTTC
CASSPLGDGYGYTF
>NA|TRBV6-5|NA|TRBJ1-2
TGTGCCAGCAGTTTGGGGTGGAGCTACACCTTC
CASSLGWSYTF
>NA|TRBV7-9|TRBD2|TRBJ2-6
TGTGCCAGCAGTCTAGAGCGGGGCTCTGGGGCCAACGTCCTGACTTTC
CASSLERGSGANVLTF
>once|TRBV9|NA|TRBJ2-2
TGTGCCAGCAGCGCCGCAGGCGGGCGCGACACCGGGGAGCTGTTTTTT
CASSAAGGRDTGELFF
>NA|TRBV18|NA|TRBJ1-2
TGTGCCAGCTCACCAGAGAGGGCAAACTATGGCTACACCTTC
CASSPERANYGYTF
>few|TRBV4-1|TRBD1|TRBJ1-4
TGCGCCAGCAGCCTTCTAACTGGGACAGGGGGGGTTTTCAATGAAAAACTGTTTTTT
CASSLLTGTGGVFNEKLFF
>NA|TRBV9|NA|TRBJ2-1
TGTGCCAGCAGCGTAGGTGGGGCGAACAATGAGCAGTTCTTC
CASSVGGANNEQFF
>NA|TRBV6-5|TRBD2|TRBJ2-7
TGTGCCAGCAGCCCCCTAGCGGGGCTTTCCTACGAGCAGTACTTC
CASSPLAGLSYEQYF
>NA|TRBV4-1|NA|TRBJ2-2
TGCGCCAGCAGCCAAGGAGTGTCAGGGTCACCCGGGGAGCTGTTTTTT
CASSQGVSGSPGELFF
>NA|TRBV5-1|NA|TRBJ1-2
TGCGCCAGCAGCCTCCCCGGGGCCGCCTATGGCTACACCTTC
CASSLPGAAYGYTF
>NA|TRBV11-3|NA|TRBJ2-1
TGTGCCAGCAGCTTAGCAGGTCCTCTCTTCGGGGGTGTGGACAATGAGCAGTTCTTC
CASSLAGPLFGGVDNEQFF